This T cell receptor (beta chain) derives from a study of siplizumab effects on memory and regulatory T cells (dated by TCRdb to the late 2010s). For context, the study as a whole: The study examined how the anti-CD2 antibody siplizumab affects alloreactive T-cell subsets in allogeneic mixed lymphocyte reactions built from human PBMCs.

Sorted unstimulated T cells, along with proliferating T cells recovered from mixed lymphocyte reactions, underwent TCRbeta CDR3 sequencing. Fresh whole blood from about 10 HLA-typed healthy donors served as the source for isolating PBMCs. The library was built by means of the immunoSEQ multiplex PCR assay. Each sample had 85,000 to 100,000 TCR templates assayed by the deep sequencing platform. Genomic DNA extracted from sorted T cells was used for TCRbeta CDR3 sequencing. Concerning the study's data processing: The R programming language was used for clonal analysis of TCRbeta CDR3 data. Unstimulated samples were compared with post-reaction CFSE-low samples to define alloreactive CD4+ and CD8+ clones. Regulatory or non-regulatory origin was assigned to alloreactive CD4+ clones by matching of sequences to sorted unstimulated Treg and non-Treg repertoires. TCRdb stores this immuneACCESS table with in-frame sequences only. Part of the clones is absent; in the studies checked, under half of the shortfall reflects unresolved V genes, and no reason is known for the rest. V and J calls and clone size follow that table, whereas D and trimming were derived from the DNA. This sample has 55,000 to 70,000 clones in its table, and more than 85% of those were observed once. The leading ten clones occupy approximately 38% of the sample.

CDR1 and CDR2 are read off the germline V gene as MNHEY and SVGAGI. Including cysteine and phenylalanine, the CDR3 has 15 amino acids. Solely the CDR3 DNA is kept, with 45 bases framed from the first base. Unmatched junction bases come to 5, with V trimmed by 6 bases and J by 4 bases. Worth noting for this clone: Its target antigen remains unknown. No much larger clone is present one base from it, and per-base qualities are unavailable.

Results and caveats for the whole study, not just this receptor: Whether proliferating Tregs from siplizumab cultures were suppressive was not functionally confirmed. A naive or memory phenotype could not be assigned to roughly 80-95% of proliferating CD4+ or CD8+ clones. Unstimulated naive T cells appeared more diverse than memory T cells, and naive cells seemed to contribute substantially to the alloresponse. The cumulative frequency of alloreactive sequences that could be traced back to unstimulated CD4+ memory T cells was significantly reduced by siplizumab. Among mappable alloreactive CD4+ clones, the Treg-derived fraction averaged approximately 72% with siplizumab versus around 27% in control reactions. Sequences below about 10^-5 frequency were poorly captured, so only a minor fraction of alloreactive clones could be mapped to unstimulated subsets.

The chain joins TRBV6-5 to TRBJ2-3, with 12 bases in between that match TRBD2. The sequencing sample was made of CD8+ T cells sorted from blood. The source of this sequence is a human donor in good health. The CDR3 has the sequence CASRETSGSADTQYF. The nucleotides are TGTGCCAGCAGAGAGACTAGCGGGAGCGCAGATACGCAGTATTTT.